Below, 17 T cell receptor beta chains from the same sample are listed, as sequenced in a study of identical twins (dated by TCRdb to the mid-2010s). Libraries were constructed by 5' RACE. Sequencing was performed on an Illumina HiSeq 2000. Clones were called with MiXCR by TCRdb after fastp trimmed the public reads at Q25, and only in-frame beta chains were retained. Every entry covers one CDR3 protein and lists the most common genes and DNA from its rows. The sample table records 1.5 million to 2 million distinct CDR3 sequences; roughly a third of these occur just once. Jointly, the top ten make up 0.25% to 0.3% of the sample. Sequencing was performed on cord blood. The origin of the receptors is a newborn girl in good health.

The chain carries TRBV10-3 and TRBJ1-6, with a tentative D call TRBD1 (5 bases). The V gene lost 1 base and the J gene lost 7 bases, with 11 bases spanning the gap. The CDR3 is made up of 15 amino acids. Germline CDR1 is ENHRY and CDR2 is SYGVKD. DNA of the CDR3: TGTGCCATCAGTGAGTGGGGGGAGGCCAATTCACCCCTCCACTTT. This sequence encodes CAISEWGEANSPLHF.

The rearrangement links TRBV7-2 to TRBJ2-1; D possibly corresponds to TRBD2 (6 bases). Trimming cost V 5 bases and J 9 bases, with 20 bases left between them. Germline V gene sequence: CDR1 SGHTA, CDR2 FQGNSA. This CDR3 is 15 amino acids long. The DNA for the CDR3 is TGTGCCAGCAGCCGGGACTTCTCCTTGAGGAGTGAGCAGTTCTTC. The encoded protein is CASSRDFSLRSEQFF.

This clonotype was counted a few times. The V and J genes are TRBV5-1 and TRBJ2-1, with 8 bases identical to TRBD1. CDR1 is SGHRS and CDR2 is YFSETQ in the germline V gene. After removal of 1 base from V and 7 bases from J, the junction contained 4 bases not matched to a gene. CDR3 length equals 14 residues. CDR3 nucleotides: TGCGCCAGCAGCTTGCGGACAGGGAGAAATGAGCAGTTCTTC. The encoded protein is CASSLRTGRNEQFF.

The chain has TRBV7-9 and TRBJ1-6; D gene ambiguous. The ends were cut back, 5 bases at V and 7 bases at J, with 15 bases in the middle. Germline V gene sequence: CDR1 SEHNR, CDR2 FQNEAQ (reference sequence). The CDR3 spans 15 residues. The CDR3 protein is CASSVFEGRNSPLHF. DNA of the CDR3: TGTGCCAGCAGCGTTTTTGAGGGTCGGAATTCACCCCTCCACTTT.

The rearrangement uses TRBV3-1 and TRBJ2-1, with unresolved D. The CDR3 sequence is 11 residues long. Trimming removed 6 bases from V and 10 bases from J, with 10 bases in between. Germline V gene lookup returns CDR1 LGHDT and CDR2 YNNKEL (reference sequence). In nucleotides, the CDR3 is TGTGCCAGCAGTCTCTACTACGAGCAGTTCTTC. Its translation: CASSLYYEQFF.

The CDR3 DNA sequence: TGTGCCAGCAGCTTAGCCCCGGACAGCCTGAACACTGAAGCTTTCTTT. This gives the protein CASSLAPDSLNTEAFF. The J gene is TRBJ1-1, the V gene TRBV11-2, with a tentative D call TRBD1 (6 bases). The V end was cut by 1 base, the J end by 0 bases, with 12 bases between. The CDR3 contains 16 residues. Germline values: CDR1 SGHAT, CDR2 FQNNGV.

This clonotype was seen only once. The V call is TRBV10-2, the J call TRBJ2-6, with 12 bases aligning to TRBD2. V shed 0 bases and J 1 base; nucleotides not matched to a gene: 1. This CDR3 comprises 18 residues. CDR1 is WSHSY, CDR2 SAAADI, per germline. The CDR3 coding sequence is TGCGCCAGCAGTGAGTCTCTAGCGGGAGGGTCTGGGGCCAACGTCCTGACTTTC. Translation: CASSESLAGGSGANVLTF.

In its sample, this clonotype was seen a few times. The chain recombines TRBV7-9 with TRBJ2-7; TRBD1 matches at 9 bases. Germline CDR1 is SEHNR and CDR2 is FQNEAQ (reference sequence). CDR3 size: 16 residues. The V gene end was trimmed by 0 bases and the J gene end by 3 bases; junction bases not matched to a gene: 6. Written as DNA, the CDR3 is TGTGCCAGCAGCTTAGCCTTTTTGACAGGGGGCTACGAGCAGTACTTC. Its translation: CASSLAFLTGGYEQYF.

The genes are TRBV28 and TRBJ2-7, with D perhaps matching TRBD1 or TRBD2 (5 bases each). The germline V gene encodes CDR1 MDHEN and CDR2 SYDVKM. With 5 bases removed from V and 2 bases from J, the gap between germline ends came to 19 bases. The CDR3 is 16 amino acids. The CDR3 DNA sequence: TGTGCCAGCAGTCCCGGGTTGGGGGTGCTTACCTACGAGCAGTACTTC. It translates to CASSPGLGVLTYEQYF. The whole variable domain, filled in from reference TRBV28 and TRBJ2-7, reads DVKVTQSSRYLVKRTGEKVFLECVQDMDHENMFWYRQDPGLGLRLIYFSYDVKMKEKGDIPEGYSVSREKKERFSLILESASTNQTSMYLCASSPGLGVLTYEQYFGPGTRLTVT.

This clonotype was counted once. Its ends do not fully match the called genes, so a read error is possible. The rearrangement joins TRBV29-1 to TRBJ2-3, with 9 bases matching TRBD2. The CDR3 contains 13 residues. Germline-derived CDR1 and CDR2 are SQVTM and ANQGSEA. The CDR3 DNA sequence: TGCAACGTTGGCGGGAGGGCCGCCGATACGCAGTATTTT. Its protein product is CNVGGRAADTQYF.

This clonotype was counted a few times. This CDR3 is CSARKTSDEQFF. The CDR3 DNA sequence: TGCAGTGCTAGAAAGACTAGCGATGAGCAGTTCTTC. This chain uses TRBV20-1 with TRBJ2-1; 8 bases align to TRBD2. V lost 2 bases and J lost 8; bases outside the gene matches: 2. This CDR3 comprises 12 residues. Looked up from germline, CDR1 is DFQATT and CDR2 is SNEGSKA (reference sequence).

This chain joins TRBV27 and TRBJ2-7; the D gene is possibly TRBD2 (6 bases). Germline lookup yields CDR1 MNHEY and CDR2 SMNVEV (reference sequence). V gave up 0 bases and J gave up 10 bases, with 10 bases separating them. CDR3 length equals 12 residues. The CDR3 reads CASSLSGRRQYF. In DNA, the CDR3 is TGTGCCAGCAGTTTATCCGGGAGAAGACAGTACTTC.

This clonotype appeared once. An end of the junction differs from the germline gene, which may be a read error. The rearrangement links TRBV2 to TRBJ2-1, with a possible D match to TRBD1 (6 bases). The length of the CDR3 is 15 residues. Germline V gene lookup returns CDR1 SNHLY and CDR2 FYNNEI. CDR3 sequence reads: CASSAQGSSHNEQFF. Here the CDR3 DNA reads TGTGCCAGCAGTGCTCAGGGGAGCTCCCACAATGAGCAGTTCTTC.

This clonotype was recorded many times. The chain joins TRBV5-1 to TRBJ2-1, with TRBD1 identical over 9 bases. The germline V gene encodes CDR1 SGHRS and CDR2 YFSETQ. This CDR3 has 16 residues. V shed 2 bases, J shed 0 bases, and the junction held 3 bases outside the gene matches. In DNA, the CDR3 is TGCGCCAGCAGCTTAACGACAGGGGGCTCCTACAATGAGCAGTTCTTC. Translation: CASSLTTGGSYNEQFF.

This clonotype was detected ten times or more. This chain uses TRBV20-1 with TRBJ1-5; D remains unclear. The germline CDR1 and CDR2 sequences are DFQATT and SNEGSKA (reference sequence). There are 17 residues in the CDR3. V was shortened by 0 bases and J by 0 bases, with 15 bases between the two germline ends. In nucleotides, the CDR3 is TGCAGTGCTAGAGATCTTGTCACAGCCCATAGCAATCAGCCCCAGCATTTT. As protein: CSARDLVTAHSNQPQHF.

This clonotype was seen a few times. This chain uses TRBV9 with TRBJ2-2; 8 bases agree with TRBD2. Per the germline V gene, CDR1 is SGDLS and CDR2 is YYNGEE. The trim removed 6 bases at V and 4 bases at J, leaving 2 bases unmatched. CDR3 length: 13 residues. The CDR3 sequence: CASTRGGTGELFF. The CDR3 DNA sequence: TGTGCCAGCACCCGGGGGGGCACCGGGGAGCTGTTTTTT.

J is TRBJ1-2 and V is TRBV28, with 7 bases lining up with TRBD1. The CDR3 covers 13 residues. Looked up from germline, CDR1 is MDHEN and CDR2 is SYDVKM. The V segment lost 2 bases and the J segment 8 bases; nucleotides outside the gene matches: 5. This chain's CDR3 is CASSLDREEGYTF. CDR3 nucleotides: TGTGCCAGCAGTTTAGACAGGGAGGAAGGCTACACCTTC.